This is a list of T cell receptor beta chains from one sample in a study of shared clonotypes between healthy human individuals. Profiled with immunoSEQ multiplex PCR; TCRdb holds only in-frame clones, not every one. The table records roughly 2.2 million clones, 85% to 95% of them present only once. The source material was naive CD4+ T cells from PBMCs. The origin of the receptors is a young man in good health. Some clones in this sample may be carry-over from other donors' samples. Each CDR3 is given with its conserved first and last residue. D genes are given only for firm matches.

>TRBJ1-1|.|TRBV18
TGTGCCAGCCCATCTACGGGGGACACTGAAGCTTTCTTT
CASPSTGDTEAFF
>TRBJ2-5|TRBD2|TRBV19
TGTGCCAGTAGTATGGTGGCGGGAGGGCCAGAGACCCAGTACTTC
CASSMVAGGPETQYF
>TRBJ2-7|TRBD2|TRBV15
TGTGCCACCAGCAGAGAACTAGCGGGACAGAACGAGCAGTACTTC
CATSRELAGQNEQYF
>TRBJ2-5|.|TRBV7-9
TGTGCCAGCAGCTTAGTGGGGGCGGTCGAGACCCAGTACTTC
CASSLVGAVETQYF
>TRBJ2-3|TRBD2|TRBV18
TGTGCCAGCTCACCACCGAATACCCGGGGGGAGGTTGGTACGCAGTATTTT
CASSPPNTRGEVGTQYF
>TRBJ2-5|TRBD1|TRBV7-3
TGTGCCAGCAGCTTAGACAGGGGGCCAGTAGAGACCCAGTACTTC
CASSLDRGPVETQYF
>TRBJ2-7|.|TRBV19
TGTGCCAGTAGAAAGGGGCCCAGCTACGAGCAGTACTTC
CASRKGPSYEQYF
>TRBJ1-2|.|TRBV21-1
TGTGCCAGCACCATTACAGGGGAGGGGGATGGCTACACCTTC
CASTITGEGDGYTF
>TRBJ2-5|.|TRBV7-9
TGTGCCAGCAGTCAGGGATCGGGAGAGACCCAGTACTTC
CASSQGSGETQYF
>TRBJ2-1|TRBD2|TRBV9
TGTGCCAGCAGCGATGGGTCGCGGGGGAGAGGGTCCTACAATGAGCAGTTCTTC
CASSDGSRGRGSYNEQFF
>TRBJ2-6|.|TRBV2
TGTGCCAGCAGTTCAGGGGTCTCTGGGGCCAACGTCCTGACTTTC
CASSSGVSGANVLTF
>TRBJ1-5|.|TRBV18
TGTGCCAGCTCACCGGGAACTAATAGCAATCAGCCCCAGCATTTT
CASSPGTNSNQPQHF
>TRBJ1-3|.|TRBV9
TGTGCCAGCAGCGCACTTAGCTCTGGAAACACCATATATTTT
CASSALSSGNTIYF
>TRBJ1-5|.|TRBV19
TGTGCCAGTAGTATAGATTTGTCCCGGACTGGGAATCGGCCCCAGCATTTT
CASSIDLSRTGNRPQHF
>TRBJ2-4|.|TRBV29-1
TGCAGCGCCCAAGGACACCTAGCCAAAAACATTCAGTACTTC
CSAQGHLAKNIQYF
>TRBJ1-5|.|TRBV19
TGTGCCAGTAGTATAGTGGGGGGCTCTCGGAATCAGCCCCAGCATTTT
CASSIVGGSRNQPQHF
>TRBJ1-1|.|TRBV19
TGTGCCAGTAGTATCCCTCCACACCAGAACACTGAAGCTTTCTTT
CASSIPPHQNTEAFF
>TRBJ2-3|.|TRBV5-8
TGTGCCAGCAGACGACAATCCCCAGATACGCAGTATTTT
CASRRQSPDTQYF
>TRBJ2-7|.|TRBV12-2
TGTGCAAGTCGCGATAGTGGGGTATCCGGGAGTGGCGAGCAGTACTTC
CASRDSGVSGSGEQYF
>TRBJ1-5|.|TRBV6-1
TGTGCCAGCAGTGAAAATAGTCATGGTAATCAGCCCCAGCATTTT
CASSENSHGNQPQHF
>TRBJ2-7|.|TRBV18
TGTGCCAGCTCACTGGGTGGAGACTACGAGCAGTACTTC
CASSLGGDYEQYF
>TRBJ2-7|.|TRBV27
TGTGCCAGCAGTTTACCCCCGGCGGGGAAGCAGTACTTC
CASSLPPAGKQYF
>TRBJ1-5|.|TRBV7-8
TGTGCCAGCAGTACTTATACGAGAGGCAATCAGCCCCAGCATTTT
CASSTYTRGNQPQHF
>TRBJ2-1|TRBD2|TRBV9
TGTGCCAGCAGCGGAGCTAGCGGGAAGAATGAGCAGTTCTTC
CASSGASGKNEQFF
>TRBJ1-5|.|TRBV27
TGTGCCAGCAGTTTCCCGGACTCTGGCGCCTATAGCAATCAGCCCCAGCATTTT
CASSFPDSGAYSNQPQHF
>TRBJ1-1|.|TRBV5-5
TGTGCCAGCAGCCTTGTTCCCCCGGTTGAAGCTTTCTTT
CASSLVPPVEAFF
>TRBJ2-7|TRBD2|TRBV7-8
TGTGCCAGCAGCTTAGCCCTGAGCGGGACTGGCTACTACGAGCAGTACTTC
CASSLALSGTGYYEQYF
>TRBJ1-4|.|TRBV5-1
TGCGCCAGCAGCTTGTCCGGGACTCCAAATGAAAAACTGTTTTTT
CASSLSGTPNEKLFF
>TRBJ2-3|.|TRBV18
TGTGCCAGCTCACCCTATCAGCTAATCAACAGCCCAGATACGCAGTATTTT
CASSPYQLINSPDTQYF
>TRBJ1-2|.|TRBV7-9
TGTGCCAGCAGCCCCGGAGGGGTTGGCTACACCTTC
CASSPGGVGYTF